Listed below are T cell receptor beta chains from one sample, sequenced in a study of CD8 T cells in Susac syndrome. TCRdb analysed the immunoSEQ multiplex PCR reads with MiXCR anew, one entry per CDR3 protein. The sample holds 140,000 or so distinct CDR3 sequences, approximately 96% seen once. Sequencing was performed on CD4+ T cells from PBMCs. The receptors stem from a human donor with multiple sclerosis. The CDR3 runs from the conserved cysteine through the conserved F or W. The D gene is left open where the match is weak. Clone sizes are given selectively: once, few, many, or a class where the clone is expanded.

v_call: TRBV15; d_call: .; clone_size: .; j_call: TRBJ1-2; cdr3_aa: CATSRDRGRSPHGYTF; cdr3_nt: TGTGCCACCAGCAGGGACCGGGGCAGGTCGCCTCATGGCTACACCTTC
v_call: TRBV30; d_call: TRBD1; clone_size: .; j_call: TRBJ1-2; cdr3_aa: CAWSVLTGLNYGYTF; cdr3_nt: TGTGCCTGGAGCGTCCTGACAGGGCTTAACTATGGCTACACCTTC
v_call: TRBV9; d_call: TRBD1; clone_size: .; j_call: TRBJ2-3; cdr3_aa: CASSVATGVIYTQYF; cdr3_nt: TGTGCCAGCAGCGTAGCGACAGGGGTAATATATACGCAGTATTTT
v_call: TRBV3-1; d_call: TRBD1; clone_size: .; j_call: TRBJ1-1; cdr3_aa: CASSPQLGQSNTEAFF; cdr3_nt: TGTGCCAGCAGCCCGCAGCTGGGACAGTCGAACACTGAAGCTTTCTTT
v_call: TRBV14; d_call: .; clone_size: .; j_call: TRBJ2-3; cdr3_aa: CASSQIPFSEPSTDTQYF; cdr3_nt: TGTGCCAGCAGCCAAATCCCGTTCTCAGAGCCGAGCACAGATACGCAGTATTTT
v_call: TRBV29-1; d_call: TRBD1; clone_size: once; j_call: TRBJ1-4; cdr3_aa: CSVAGTGNEKLFF; cdr3_nt: TGCAGCGTGGCCGGGACAGGGAACGAAAAACTGTTTTTT
v_call: TRBV20-1; d_call: .; clone_size: .; j_call: TRBJ2-4; cdr3_aa: CSAIPKNIQYF; cdr3_nt: TGCAGTGCCATACCTAAAAACATTCAGTACTTC
v_call: TRBV7-2; d_call: .; clone_size: .; j_call: TRBJ1-3; cdr3_aa: CASSLVLRNSGNTIYF; cdr3_nt: TGTGCCAGCAGCTTAGTTCTGCGGAACTCTGGAAACACCATATATTTT
v_call: TRBV27; d_call: .; clone_size: .; j_call: TRBJ1-5; cdr3_aa: CASSSAQSSNQPQHF; cdr3_nt: TGTGCCAGCAGTTCCGCGCAGAGTAGCAATCAGCCCCAGCATTTT
v_call: TRBV25-1; d_call: .; clone_size: .; j_call: TRBJ2-7; cdr3_aa: CASSGPPAHEQYF; cdr3_nt: TGTGCCAGCAGTGGTCCGCCAGCCCACGAGCAGTACTTC
v_call: TRBV20-1; d_call: .; clone_size: .; j_call: TRBJ1-5; cdr3_aa: CSARRGQPQHF; cdr3_nt: TGCAGTGCTAGAAGGGGCCAGCCCCAGCATTTT
v_call: TRBV5-4; d_call: .; clone_size: .; j_call: TRBJ1-1; cdr3_aa: CASSPPGGKGPNTEAFF; cdr3_nt: TGTGCCAGCAGCCCCCCGGGAGGTAAGGGGCCGAACACTGAAGCTTTCTTT
v_call: TRBV20-1; d_call: TRBD2; clone_size: .; j_call: TRBJ2-7; cdr3_aa: CSATPRPSSGSLYEQYF; cdr3_nt: TGCAGTGCAACACCTCGGCCCTCTAGCGGGAGTTTGTACGAGCAGTACTTC